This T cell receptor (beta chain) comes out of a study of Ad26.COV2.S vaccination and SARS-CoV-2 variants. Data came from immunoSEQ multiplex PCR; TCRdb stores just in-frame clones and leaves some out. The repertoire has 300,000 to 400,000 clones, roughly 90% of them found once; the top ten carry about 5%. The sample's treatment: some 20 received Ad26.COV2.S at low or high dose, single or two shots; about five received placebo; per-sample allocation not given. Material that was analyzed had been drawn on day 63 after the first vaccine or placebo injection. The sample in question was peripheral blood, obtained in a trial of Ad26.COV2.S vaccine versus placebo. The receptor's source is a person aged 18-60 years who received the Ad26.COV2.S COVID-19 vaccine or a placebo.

CDR3 loop: CASSLGGGADTGELFF. In nucleotides, the CDR3 is TGTGCCAGCAGCTTAGGTGGGGGGGCTGACACCGGGGAGCTGTTTTTT. V and J are TRBV7-9 and TRBJ2-2, with D possibly being TRBD2 (7 bases). The CDR3 is made up of 16 amino acids. The ends were cut back, 1 base at V and 3 bases at J, with 12 bases in the middle. Germline V gives CDR1 SEHNR, CDR2 FQNEAQ (reference sequence).